This note documents a single T cell receptor (beta chain) sequence. As yet, its antigen is unknown. The data were taken from a study of beta chain features in type 1 diabetes. Background on the study: Examination of sorted cells across all samples involved around 98 million cells.

Study-level points and caveats: Among patients with Type 1 diabetes, TCRB CDR3s were moderately but significantly shorter in every one of the four CD4+ subsets. Over-representation of high TCR-expressing cells was a possible consequence of cDNA sequencing.

Investigators reverse transcribed all isolated RNA, so they sequenced expressed TCRB transcripts. Assay: immunoSEQ multiplex PCR; the TCRdb copy retains only in-frame clones and omits some. The table shows about 700,000 clones, with 10% to 15% occurring only once. Per germline, CDR1 MNHNS and CDR2 SASEGT. V shed 0 bases and J shed 7 bases, with 19 bases lying between them. The CDR3 is 17 amino acids. Sorted CD4+ subsets: naive, central memory, regulatory, stem cell-like memory (CD45RO/CCR7/CD25/CD127/CD95/CD27 panel). Each of the sorted populations had a purity greater than 98%. The chain recombines TRBV6-1 with TRBJ1-5, with D possibly matching TRBD1 (5 bases). The sequencing input was naive CD4+ T cells from blood. This TCR derives from a man aged 18 to 29 with type 1 diabetes. The CDR3 spells CASSEAAGPNRRQPQHF. Written as DNA, the CDR3 is TGTGCCAGCAGTGAAGCCGCCGGGCCGAACAGGCGGCAGCCCCAGCATTTT.